This TCR beta chain was sequenced during a study of T cell repertoires in cytomegalovirus infection. Study-wide background: Used in the study were CMV epitopes, some recently identified and HLA-C-restricted, others well-studied and HLA-B-restricted. Study results and caveats: CMV carriers having the relevant HLA were flagged by cumulative public TCR beta family frequency. HLA-C-restricted CMV clonotypes gave the most frequent clonotype in two of eight donors.

In this sample, this clonotype turned up many times. Its antigen remains unidentified. Germline CDR1 and CDR2: ENHRY and SYGVKD. This CDR3 contains 13 residues. Trimming removed 6 bases at V and 3 bases at J, with 11 bases between. TCRdb reprocessed the reads via MiXCR and lists one record per CDR3 protein. The top ten clones hold 13% of a sample with about 920,000 distinct CDR3 sequences, approximately 31% of them seen once. The chain joins TRBV10-3 to TRBJ1-2; D is unclear. The TCR comes from a human donor in good health (CMV status not recorded). Some clones in this sample may be carry-over from other donors' samples. Source: cultured CD8+ T cells from PBMCs, taken from culture after CMV antigen stimulation. The CDR3 coding sequence is TGTGCCATCAGCGGGTCAAGGCACTATGGCTACACCTTC. It is translated as CAISGSRHYGYTF.